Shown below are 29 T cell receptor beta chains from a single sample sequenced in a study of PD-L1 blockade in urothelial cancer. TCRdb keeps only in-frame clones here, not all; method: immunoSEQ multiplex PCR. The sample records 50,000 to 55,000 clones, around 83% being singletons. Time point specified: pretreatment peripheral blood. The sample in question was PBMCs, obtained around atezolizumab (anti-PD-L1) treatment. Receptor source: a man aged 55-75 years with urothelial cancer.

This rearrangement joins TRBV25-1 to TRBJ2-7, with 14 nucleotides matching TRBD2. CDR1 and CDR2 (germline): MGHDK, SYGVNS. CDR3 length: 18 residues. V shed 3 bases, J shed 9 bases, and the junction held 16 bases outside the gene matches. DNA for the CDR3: TGTGCCAGCAGTGAGGGGTGGGGACTAGCGGGGGCGAGAAGTGGGCAGTACTTC. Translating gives CASSEGWGLAGARSGQYF.

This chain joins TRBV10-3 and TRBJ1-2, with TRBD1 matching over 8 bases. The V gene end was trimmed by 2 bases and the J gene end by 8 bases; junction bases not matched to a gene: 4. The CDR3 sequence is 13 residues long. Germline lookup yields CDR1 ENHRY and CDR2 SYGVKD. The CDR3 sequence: CAISETGGNGYTF. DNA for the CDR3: TGTGCCATCAGTGAGACAGGGGGTAACGGCTACACCTTC.

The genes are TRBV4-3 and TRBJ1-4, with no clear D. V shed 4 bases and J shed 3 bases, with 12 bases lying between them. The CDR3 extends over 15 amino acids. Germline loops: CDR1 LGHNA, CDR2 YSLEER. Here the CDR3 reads CASSPEQLANEKLFF. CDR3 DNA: TGCGCCAGCAGCCCCGAACAGCTCGCTAATGAAAAACTGTTTTTT.

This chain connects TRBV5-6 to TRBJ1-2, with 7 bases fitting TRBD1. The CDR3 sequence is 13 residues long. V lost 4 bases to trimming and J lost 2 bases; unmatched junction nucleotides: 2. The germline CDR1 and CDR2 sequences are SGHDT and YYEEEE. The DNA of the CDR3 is TGTGCCAGCAGCCAGGGACAGAACTATGGCTACACCTTC. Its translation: CASSQGQNYGYTF.

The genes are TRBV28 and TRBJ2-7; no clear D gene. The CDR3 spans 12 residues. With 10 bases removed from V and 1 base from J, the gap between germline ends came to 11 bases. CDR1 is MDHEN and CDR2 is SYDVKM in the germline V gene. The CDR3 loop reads CATHSSSYEQYF. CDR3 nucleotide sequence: TGTGCCACCCATAGTTCTTCCTACGAGCAGTACTTC.

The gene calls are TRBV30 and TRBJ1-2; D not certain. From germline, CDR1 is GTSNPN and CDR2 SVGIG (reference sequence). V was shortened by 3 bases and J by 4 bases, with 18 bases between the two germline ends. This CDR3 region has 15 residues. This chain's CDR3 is CAWRNGGMQVYGYTF. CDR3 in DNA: TGTGCCTGGAGAAACGGAGGGATGCAGGTCTATGGCTACACCTTC.

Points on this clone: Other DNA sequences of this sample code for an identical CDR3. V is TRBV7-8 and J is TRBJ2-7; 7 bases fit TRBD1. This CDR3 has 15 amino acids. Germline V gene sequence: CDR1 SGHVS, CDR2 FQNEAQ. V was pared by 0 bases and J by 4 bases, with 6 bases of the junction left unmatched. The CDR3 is CASSLAGTAAYEQYF. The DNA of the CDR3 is TGTGCCAGCAGCTTAGCGGGGACAGCAGCTTACGAGCAGTACTTC.

CDR3 residues: CSVNRGSGGYTF. DNA for the CDR3: TGCAGCGTTAACAGGGGGTCGGGTGGCTACACCTTC. The V gene is TRBV29-1, the J gene TRBJ1-2, with 8 bases aligning to TRBD1. The CDR3 has 12 residues. CDR1 SQVTM and CDR2 ANQGSEA come from the germline V gene. V dropped 5 bases and J dropped 7; count of bases not matched to a gene: 6.

This CDR3 reads CASTPAGGVGEQYF. CDR3 in DNA: TGCGCCAGCACCCCGGCGGGGGGCGTGGGCGAGCAGTACTTC. The rearrangement uses TRBV5-1 and TRBJ2-7; TRBD2 aligns across 8 bases. The germline gives CDR1 SGHRS, CDR2 YFSETQ. The ends lost 6 bases at V and 6 bases at J; junction bases unmatched: 11. This CDR3 is built from 14 residues.

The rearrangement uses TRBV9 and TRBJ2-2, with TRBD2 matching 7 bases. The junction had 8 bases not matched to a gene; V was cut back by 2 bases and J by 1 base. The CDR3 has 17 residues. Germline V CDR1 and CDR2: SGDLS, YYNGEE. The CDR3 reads CASSVPAWGGNTGELFF. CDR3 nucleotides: TGTGCCAGCAGCGTCCCCGCCTGGGGGGGGAACACCGGGGAGCTGTTTTTT.

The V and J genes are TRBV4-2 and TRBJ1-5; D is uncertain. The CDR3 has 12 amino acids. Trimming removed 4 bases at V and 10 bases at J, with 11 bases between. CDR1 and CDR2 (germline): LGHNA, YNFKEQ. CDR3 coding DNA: TGTGCCAGCAGCCCCCCTGGCGGACCCCAGCATTTT. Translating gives CASSPPGGPQHF.

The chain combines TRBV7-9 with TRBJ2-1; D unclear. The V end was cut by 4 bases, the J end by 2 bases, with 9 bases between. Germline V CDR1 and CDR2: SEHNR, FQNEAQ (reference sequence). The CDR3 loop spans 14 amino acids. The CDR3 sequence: CASSSPPAYNEQFF. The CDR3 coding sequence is TGTGCCAGCAGCTCCCCCCCGGCCTACAATGAGCAGTTCTTC.

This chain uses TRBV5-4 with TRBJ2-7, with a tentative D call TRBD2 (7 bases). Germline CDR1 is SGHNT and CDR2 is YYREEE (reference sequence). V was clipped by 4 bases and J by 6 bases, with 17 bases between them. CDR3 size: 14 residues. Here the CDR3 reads CASSPAGGRPEQYF. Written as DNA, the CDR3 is TGTGCCAGCAGCCCCGCCGGGGGGCGTCCCGAGCAGTACTTC.

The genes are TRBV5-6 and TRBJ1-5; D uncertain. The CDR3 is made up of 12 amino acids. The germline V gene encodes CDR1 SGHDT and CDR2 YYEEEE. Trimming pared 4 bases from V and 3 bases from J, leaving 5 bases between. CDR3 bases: TGTGCCAGCAGCCTTTCCAATCAGCCCCAGCATTTT. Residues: CASSLSNQPQHF. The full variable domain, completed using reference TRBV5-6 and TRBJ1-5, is DAGVTQSPTHLIKTRGQQVTLRCSPKSGHDTVSWYQQALGQGPQFIFQYYEEEERQRGNFPDRFSGHQFPNYSSELNVNALLLGDSALYLCASSLSNQPQHFGDGTRLSIL.

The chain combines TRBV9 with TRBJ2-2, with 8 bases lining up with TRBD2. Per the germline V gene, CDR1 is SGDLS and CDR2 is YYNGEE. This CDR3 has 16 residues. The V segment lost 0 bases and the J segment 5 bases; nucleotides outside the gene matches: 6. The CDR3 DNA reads TGTGCCAGCAGCGTAGGGGCGGGGGGCCGAACCGGGGAGCTGTTTTTT. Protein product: CASSVGAGGRTGELFF.

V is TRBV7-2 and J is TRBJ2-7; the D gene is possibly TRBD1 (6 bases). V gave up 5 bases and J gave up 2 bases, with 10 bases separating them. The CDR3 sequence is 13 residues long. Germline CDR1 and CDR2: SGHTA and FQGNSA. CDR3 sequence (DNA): TGTGCCAGCAGCCCGAGGACAGCCTACGAGCAGTACTTC. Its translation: CASSPRTAYEQYF. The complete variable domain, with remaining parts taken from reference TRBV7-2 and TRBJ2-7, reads GAGVSQSPSNKVTEKGKDVELRCDPISGHTALYWYRQSLGQGLEFLIYFQGNSAPDKSGLPSDRFSAERTGGSVSTLTIQRTQQEDSAVYLCASSPRTAYEQYFGPGTRLTVT.

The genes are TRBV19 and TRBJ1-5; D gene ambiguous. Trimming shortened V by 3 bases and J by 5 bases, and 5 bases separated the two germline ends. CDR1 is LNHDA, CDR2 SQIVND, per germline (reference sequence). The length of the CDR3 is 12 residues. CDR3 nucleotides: TGTGCCAGTAGTATCCCAGATCAGCCCCAGCATTTT. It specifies CASSIPDQPQHF.

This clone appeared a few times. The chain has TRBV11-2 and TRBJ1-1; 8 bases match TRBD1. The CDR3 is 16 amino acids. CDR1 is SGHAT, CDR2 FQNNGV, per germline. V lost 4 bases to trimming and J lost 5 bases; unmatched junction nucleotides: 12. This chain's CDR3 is CASSSNTGGRRTEAFF. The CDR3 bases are TGTGCCAGCAGCTCTAACACAGGGGGGAGGAGGACTGAAGCTTTCTTT.

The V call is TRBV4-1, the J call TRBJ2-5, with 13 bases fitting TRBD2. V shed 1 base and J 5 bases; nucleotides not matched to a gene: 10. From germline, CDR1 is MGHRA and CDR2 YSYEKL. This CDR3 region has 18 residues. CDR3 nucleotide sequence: TGCGCCAGCAGCCAAGCAGGGACTAGCGGGACTTCCACGGAGACCCAGTACTTC. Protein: CASSQAGTSGTSTETQYF.

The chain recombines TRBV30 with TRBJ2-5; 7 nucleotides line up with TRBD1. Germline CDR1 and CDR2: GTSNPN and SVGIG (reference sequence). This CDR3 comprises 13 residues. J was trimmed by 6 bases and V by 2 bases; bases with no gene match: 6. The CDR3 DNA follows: TGTGCCTGGAGTCGGGACAGTCCCAAGACCCAGTACTTC. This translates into CAWSRDSPKTQYF.

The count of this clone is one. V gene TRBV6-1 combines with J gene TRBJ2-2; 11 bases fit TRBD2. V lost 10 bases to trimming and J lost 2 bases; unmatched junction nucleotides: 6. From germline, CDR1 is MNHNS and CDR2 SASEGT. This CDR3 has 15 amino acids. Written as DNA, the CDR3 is TGTGCCACCCCGACTAGCGGGATCAACACCGGGGAGCTGTTTTTT. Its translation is CATPTSGINTGELFF.

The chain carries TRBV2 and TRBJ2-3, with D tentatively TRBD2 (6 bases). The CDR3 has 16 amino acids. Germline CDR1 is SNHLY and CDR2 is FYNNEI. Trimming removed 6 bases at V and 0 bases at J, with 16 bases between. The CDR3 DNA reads TGTGCCAGCAGACTAGACGGGAGACGTAGCACAGATACGCAGTATTTT. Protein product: CASRLDGRRSTDTQYF.

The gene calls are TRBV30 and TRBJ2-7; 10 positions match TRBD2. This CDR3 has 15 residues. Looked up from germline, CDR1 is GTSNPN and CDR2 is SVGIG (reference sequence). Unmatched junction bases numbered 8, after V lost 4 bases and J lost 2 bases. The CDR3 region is CAWIDSGRPTYEQYF. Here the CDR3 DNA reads TGTGCCTGGATCGATAGCGGGAGGCCTACCTACGAGCAGTACTTC.

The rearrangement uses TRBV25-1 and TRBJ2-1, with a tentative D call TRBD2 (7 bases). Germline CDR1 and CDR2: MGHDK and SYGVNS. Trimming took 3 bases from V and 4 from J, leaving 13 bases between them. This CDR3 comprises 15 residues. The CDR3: CASSEPGGQYNEQFF. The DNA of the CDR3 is TGTGCCAGCAGTGAGCCCGGGGGGCAATACAATGAGCAGTTCTTC.

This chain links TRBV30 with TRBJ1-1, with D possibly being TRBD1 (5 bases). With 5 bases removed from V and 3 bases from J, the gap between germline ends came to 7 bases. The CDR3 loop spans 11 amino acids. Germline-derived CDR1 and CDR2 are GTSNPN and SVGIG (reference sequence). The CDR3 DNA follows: TGTGCCTGGGGGGGGTACACTGAAGCTTTCTTT. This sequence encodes CAWGGYTEAFF. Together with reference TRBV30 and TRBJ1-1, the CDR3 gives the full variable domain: SQTIHQWPATLVQPVGSPLSLECTVEGTSNPNLYWYRQAAGRGLQLLFYSVGIGQISSEVPQNLSASRPQDRQFILSSKKLLLSDSGFYLCAWGGYTEAFFGQGTRLTVV.

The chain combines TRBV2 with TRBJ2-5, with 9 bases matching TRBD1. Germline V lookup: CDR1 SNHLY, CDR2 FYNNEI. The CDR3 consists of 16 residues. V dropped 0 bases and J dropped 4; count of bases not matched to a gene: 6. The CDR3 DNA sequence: TGTGCCAGCAGTGAAGCGCCACAGGGGGCGGGAGAGACCCAGTACTTC. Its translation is CASSEAPQGAGETQYF.

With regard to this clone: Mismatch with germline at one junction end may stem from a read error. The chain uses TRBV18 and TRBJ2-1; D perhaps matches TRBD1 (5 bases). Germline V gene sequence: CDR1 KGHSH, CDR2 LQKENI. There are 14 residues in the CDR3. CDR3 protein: CATSLGLGPNEQFF. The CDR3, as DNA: TGTGCCACCTCATTGGGTTTGGGGCCCAATGAGCAGTTCTTC.

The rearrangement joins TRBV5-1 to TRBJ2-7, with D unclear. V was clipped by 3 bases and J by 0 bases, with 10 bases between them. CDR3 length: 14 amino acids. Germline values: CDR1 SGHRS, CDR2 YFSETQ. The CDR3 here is CASSSGSNSYEQYF. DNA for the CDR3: TGCGCCAGCAGCTCCGGGTCCAACTCCTACGAGCAGTACTTC.

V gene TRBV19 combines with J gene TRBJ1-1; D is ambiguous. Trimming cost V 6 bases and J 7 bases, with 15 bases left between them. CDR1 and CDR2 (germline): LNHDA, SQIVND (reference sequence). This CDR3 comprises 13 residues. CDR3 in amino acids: CASRLRLENEAFF. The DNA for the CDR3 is TGTGCCAGTAGACTTCGGTTGGAGAATGAAGCTTTCTTT.